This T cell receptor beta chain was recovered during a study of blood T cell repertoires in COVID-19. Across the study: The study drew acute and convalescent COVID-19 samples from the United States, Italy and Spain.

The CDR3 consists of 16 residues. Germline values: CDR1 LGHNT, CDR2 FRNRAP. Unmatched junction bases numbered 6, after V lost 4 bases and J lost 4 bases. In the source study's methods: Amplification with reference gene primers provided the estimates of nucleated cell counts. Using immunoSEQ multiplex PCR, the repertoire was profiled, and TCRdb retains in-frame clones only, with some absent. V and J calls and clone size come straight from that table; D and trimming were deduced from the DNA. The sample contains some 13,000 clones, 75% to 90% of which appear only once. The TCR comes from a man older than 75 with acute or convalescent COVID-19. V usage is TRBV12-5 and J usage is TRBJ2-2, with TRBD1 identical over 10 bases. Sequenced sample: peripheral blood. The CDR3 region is CASGSPTGGFTGELFF. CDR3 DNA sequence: TGTGCTAGTGGTTCGCCGACAGGGGGCTTCACCGGGGAGCTGTTTTTT. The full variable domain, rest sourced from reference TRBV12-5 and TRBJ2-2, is DARVTQTPRHKVTEMGQEVTMRCQPILGHNTVFWYRQTMMQGLELLAYFRNRAPLDDSGMPKDRFSAEMPDATLATLKIQPSEPRDSAVYFCASGSPTGGFTGELFFGEGSRLTVL.